The 27 T cell receptor beta chains in this list originate from one sample, sequenced in a study of prognosis after radiotherapy for stage I lung cancer. Multiplex PCR in two rounds served to amplify TCR beta CDR3 from genomic DNA. First-round PCR amplification was performed with primers specific to each TRBV and TRBJ gene. TCRdb used MiXCR to reprocess the multiplex PCR reads, holding one entry per CDR3 protein. The sample has about 35,000 distinct CDR3 sequences; approximately 35% are singletons. Sequencing used PBMCs, obtained before or after stereotactic body radiation therapy (not recorded which). Receptors were obtained from a donor over 45 with non-small cell lung cancer.

This sequence joins TRBV7-2 and TRBJ2-7; no clear D gene. With 4 bases removed from V and 0 bases from J, the gap between germline ends came to 10 bases. There are 14 residues in the CDR3. The germline V gene encodes CDR1 SGHTA and CDR2 FQGNSA. CDR3 sequence (DNA): TGTGCCAGCAGCTCACTGACCAACTCCTACGAGCAGTACTTC. It specifies CASSSLTNSYEQYF. The entire variable domain, with the rest obtained from reference TRBV7-2 and TRBJ2-7, is as follows: GAGVSQSPSNKVTEKGKDVELRCDPISGHTALYWYRQSLGQGLEFLIYFQGNSAPDKSGLPSDRFSAERTGGSVSTLTIQRTQQEDSAVYLCASSSLTNSYEQYFGPGTRLTVT.

There are many counts of this clonotype. The V gene is TRBV28, the J gene TRBJ1-3; D is unclear. Trimming cost V 2 bases and J 3 bases, with 8 bases left between them. CDR1 and CDR2 (germline): MDHEN, SYDVKM. This CDR3 has 14 amino acids. Here the CDR3 reads CASSLLAVGNTIYF. The CDR3 DNA reads as TGTGCCAGCAGTTTACTGGCCGTTGGAAACACCATATATTTT.

This clonotype has ten or more counts. The chain has TRBV6-2 or TRBV6-3 and TRBJ2-7, with TRBD1 matching 8 bases. The CDR3 spans 11 residues. Germline V CDR1 and CDR2: MNHEY, SVGEGT. V shed 8 bases and J 5 bases; nucleotides not matched to a gene: 2. CDR3 sequence: CASRQGNEQYF. In DNA form, the CDR3 reads TGTGCCAGCCGACAGGGGAACGAGCAGTACTTC.

This clonotype was seen ten or more times. A much larger clone lies one base from this, so it may be a read error. This rearrangement joins TRBV11-2 to TRBJ2-3; D is uncertain. Germline V CDR1 and CDR2: SGHAT, FQNNGV. V was trimmed by 8 bases and J by 6 bases, leaving 12 bases between them. This CDR3 contains 12 residues. The CDR3 region has the DNA TGTGCCAGCGGCTCCATGGGTGATACGCAGTATTTT. It codes for CASGSMGDTQYF.

A word on this clonotype: A much larger clone sits a single nucleotide away, making a read error possible. The V gene is TRBV6-1, the J gene TRBJ1-6; 9 bases map to TRBD1. This CDR3 contains 18 residues. Germline V gene lookup returns CDR1 MNHNS and CDR2 SASEGT. CDR3 sequence: CAGRNRDRALGGNSPLHF. The CDR3 DNA reads as TGTGCCGGCAGGAACCGGGACAGGGCCCTTGGGGGGAATTCACCCCTCCACTTT.

This clonotype has a count of ten or more. V gene TRBV2 combines with J gene TRBJ2-3; D tentatively fits TRBD1 or TRBD2 (7 bases each). The germline gives CDR1 SNHLY, CDR2 FYNNEI. The CDR3 loop spans 15 amino acids. Trimming removed 6 bases at V and 5 bases at J, with 18 bases between. CDR3 coding DNA: TGTGCCAGCAGCCAGGGGGGGGGGGCCGGAGATACGCAGTATTTT. It specifies CASSQGGGAGDTQYF.

This clonotype appeared many times. This chain uses TRBV6-1 with TRBJ2-1; 7 bases match TRBD1. Germline-derived CDR1 and CDR2 are MNHNS and SASEGT. After removal of 7 bases from V and 9 bases from J, the junction contained 12 bases not matched to a gene. CDR3 size: 14 residues. The DNA of the CDR3 is TGTGCCAGCAACCAACCGGACAGGTTCGGTGAGCAGTTCTTC. This codes for CASNQPDRFGEQFF.

The table lists this clonotype with many counts. The chain is built from TRBV5-5 and TRBJ2-2, with unresolved D. This CDR3 spans 12 amino acids. The ends were cut back, 2 bases at V and 7 bases at J, with 6 bases in the middle. Germline CDR1 is SGHKS and CDR2 is YYEKEE (reference sequence). CDR3 sequence: CASSFNLGELFF. CDR3 bases: TGTGCCAGCAGCTTTAATCTCGGGGAGCTGTTTTTT.

The chain carries TRBV20-1 and TRBJ1-5; a weak D match, TRBD1 (5 bases). This CDR3 comprises 14 residues. Germline CDR1 is DFQATT and CDR2 is SNEGSKA (reference sequence). Trimming cost V 4 bases and J 6 bases, with 16 bases left between them. CDR3 in amino acids: CSAIYGRGRQPQHF. The CDR3 nucleotides read TGCAGTGCTATATATGGCCGGGGCCGTCAGCCCCAGCATTTT.

With regard to this clonotype: This is likely an artifact of a read error, given a far larger clone one base away. The chain joins TRBV7-8 to TRBJ1-6; no firm D call. The CDR3 runs to 11 residues. Germline V gives CDR1 SGHVS, CDR2 FQNEAQ. CDR3 sequence (DNA): TGTGCCAGCAGCTCCTACTGGGAACCTTTCTTT. This encodes CASSSYWEPFF.

This clonotype counts as medium-sized (0.01 to 0.1%). V is TRBV6-1 and J is TRBJ1-2; tentative D call: TRBD1 (5 bases). The CDR3 totals 16 residues. Germline CDR1 is MNHNS and CDR2 is SASEGT. Trimming took off 5 bases at V and 3 bases at J, with 19 bases between the two ends. CDR3 region: CASSLLGGGRDYGYTF. The CDR3 DNA is TGTGCCAGCAGTCTTTTAGGCGGGGGGAGAGACTATGGCTACACCTTC.

Notes on this clonotype: Being one base from a much bigger clone, this may be a read error. The V call is TRBV12-3 or TRBV12-4, the J call TRBJ1-1, with 7 positions matching TRBD1. The CDR3 covers 13 residues. This chain's CDR3 is CASSFQGDTEALF. DNA for the CDR3: TGTGCCAGCAGTTTTCAGGGGGACACTGAAGCTCTCTTT.

Regarding this clonotype: A junction boundary mismatches the germline segment, possibly from a read error. This rearrangement joins TRBV20-1 to TRBJ2-7, with D possibly matching TRBD1 (6 bases). The V gene's germline CDR1 is DFQATT and CDR2 SNEGSKA (reference sequence). The CDR3 runs 15 residues. This CDR3 reads CSAREGSVGAYGQYF. The CDR3, as DNA: TGCAGTGCTAGAGAGGGGAGCGTGGGGGCGTACGGGCAGTACTTC.

This clonotype was counted at least ten times. This chain connects TRBV7-2 to TRBJ1-1; D not resolved. The CDR3 extends over 12 amino acids. Germline values: CDR1 SGHTA, CDR2 FQGNSA. Between the trimmed V and J ends, which lost 3 bases and 5 bases, there was a span of 7 bases. The DNA of the CDR3 is TGTGCCAGCAGCTTTGTAAGGACTGAAGCTTTCTTT. The encoded protein is CASSFVRTEAFF.

Remarks on this clonotype: A much larger clone differs by one base, so this may be a read error. V usage is TRBV5-4 and J usage is TRBJ2-3, with D possibly matching TRBD1 (6 bases). The germline V gene has CDR1 SGHNT and CDR2 YYREEE (reference sequence). The CDR3 length is 12 residues. V was clipped by 2 bases and J by 12 bases, with 13 bases between them. CDR3 in DNA: TGTGCCAGCAGCTTATGGGACAAAATCCAGTATTTT. It encodes CASSLWDKIQYF. The whole variable domain, filled in from reference TRBV5-4 and TRBJ2-3, reads ETGVTQSPTHLIKTRGQQVTLRCSSQSGHNTVSWYQQALGQGPQFIFQYYREEENGRGNFPPRFSGLQFPNYSSELNVNALELDDSALYLCASSLWDKIQYFGPGTRLTVL.

As regards this clonotype: This may be a read error, as it is one base from a much larger clone. This chain links TRBV5-5 with TRBJ2-3; the match to TRBD2 covers 8 bases. CDR1 SGHKS and CDR2 YYEKEE come from the germline V gene (reference sequence). The CDR3 has 16 residues. CDR3 sequence (DNA): TGTGCCAGCATCTTGGAGGGTAGCGGGGGCACAGATACGCAGTATTTT. This encodes CASILEGSGGTDTQYF.

This clonotype was observed many times. The chain carries TRBV6-1 and TRBJ1-6, with D tentatively TRBD1 (5 bases). Germline CDR1 MNHNS, CDR2 SASEGT. There are 14 residues in the CDR3. V lost 6 bases and J 5 bases, leaving 11 bases between the germline ends. CDR3 amino acids: CASRRTGDNSPLHF. CDR3 nucleotide sequence: TGTGCCAGCAGGCGAACAGGTGATAATTCACCCCTCCACTTT.

Worth noting for this clonotype: A far larger clone is just one base off, so this is likely a read error. The gene calls are TRBV6-4 and TRBJ1-6; possible D gene TRBD1, 5 bases. This CDR3 is 12 amino acids long. Trimming shortened V by 5 bases and J by 12 bases, and 11 bases separated the two germline ends. Germline V gene lookup returns CDR1 MRHNA and CDR2 SNTAGT. DNA of the CDR3: TGTGCCAGCAGTCCAGGGCAGGAACCCCTCCACTTT. It encodes CASSPGQEPLHF.

This clonotype came up many times. J is TRBJ2-5 and V is TRBV6-1, with 7 bases lining up with TRBD2. This CDR3 is built from 15 residues. Germline V gives CDR1 MNHNS, CDR2 SASEGT. V dropped 3 bases and J dropped 4; count of bases not matched to a gene: 8. This CDR3 reads CASSEGGTVRETQYF. Here the CDR3 DNA reads TGTGCCAGCAGTGAGGGGGGGACCGTCAGAGAGACCCAGTACTTC.

This clonotype came up many times. The chain employs TRBV5-1 and TRBJ2-7; 8 nucleotides align to TRBD2. Germline CDR1 SGHRS, CDR2 YFSETQ. The CDR3 covers 14 residues. Losses at the gene ends were 4 bases for V and 0 bases for J; bases not matched to a gene: 3. The CDR3 DNA reads as TGCGCCAGCAGCCTAGGGACTAGCTCCTACGAGCAGTACTTC. This gives the protein CASSLGTSSYEQYF.

V and J are TRBV6-2 or TRBV6-3 and TRBJ2-2; D possibly matches TRBD1 or TRBD2 (6 bases each). The germline V gene encodes CDR1 MNHEY and CDR2 SVGEGT. This CDR3 is 15 amino acids long. Trimming took off 2 bases at V and 4 bases at J, with 11 bases between the two ends. The CDR3 protein is CASSYLTGATGELFF. CDR3 nucleotides: TGTGCCAGCAGTTACCTGACGGGGGCCACCGGGGAGCTGTTTTTT.

Details on this clonotype: This sequence may be a read error, since a much larger clone differs from it by one base. The J gene is TRBJ2-5, the V gene TRBV20-1, with 10 bases lining up with TRBD2. CDR1 is DFQATT, CDR2 SNEGSKA, per germline (reference sequence). After removal of 3 bases from V and 4 bases from J, the junction contained 5 bases not matched to a gene. This CDR3 has 14 amino acids. The CDR3 here is CSASPLAGVETQYF. For the CDR3, the DNA is TGCAGTGCTAGTCCCCTAGCGGGGGTAGAGACCCAGTACTTC.

This clonotype was detected ten times or more. The chain combines TRBV6-1 with TRBJ1-2; no definite D call. V lost 8 bases, J lost 3 bases, and 16 bases lay in between. The germline V gene has CDR1 MNHNS and CDR2 SASEGT. The length of the CDR3 is 14 residues. The DNA of the CDR3 is TGTGCCAGCTCCGGAAGGGCCGGGGACTATGGCTACACCTTC. Translation gives CASSGRAGDYGYTF.

This clonotype was counted ten times or more. The chain combines TRBV10-2 with TRBJ1-5; the match to TRBD1 covers 7 bases. V was clipped by 10 bases and J by 0 bases; unmatched bases: 18. Germline CDR1 is WSHSY and CDR2 is SAAADI. The CDR3 covers 18 residues. CDR3 amino acids: CATSTRDRVIVSNQPQHF. The CDR3 bases are TGCGCCACCTCGACAAGAGACAGGGTAATCGTTAGCAATCAGCCCCAGCATTTT.

This clonotype was counted at least ten times. The V gene is TRBV7-2, the J gene TRBJ2-2, with 10 bases that match TRBD1. The CDR3 runs to 15 residues. Germline CDR1 reads SGHTA; CDR2 reads FQGNSA. Unmatched junction bases numbered 3, after V lost 5 bases and J lost 3 bases. CDR3 in DNA: TGTGCCAGCAGCGACAGGGGGCGGGACACCGGGGAGCTGTTTTTT. Protein sequence: CASSDRGRDTGELFF.

In the case of this clonotype: A much bigger clone sits one base away, suggesting this may be a read error. The J gene is TRBJ2-3, the V gene TRBV29-1, with TRBD2 identical over 11 bases. The CDR3 length is 15 residues. The V gene end was trimmed by 6 bases and the J gene end by 3 bases; junction bases not matched to a gene: 8. The germline V gene encodes CDR1 SQVTM and CDR2 ANQGSEA. The CDR3 nucleotides are TGCAGCGTGACGGGACTAGCGGTGGGAACAGATACGCAGTATTTT. It yields the protein CSVTGLAVGTDTQYF.

Judged by abundance, this clonotype is medium-sized. The J gene is TRBJ2-2, the V gene TRBV6-1, with TRBD2 identical over 10 bases. CDR1 is MNHNS, CDR2 SASEGT, per germline. CDR3 length equals 18 residues. The ends lost 7 bases at V and 0 bases at J; junction bases unmatched: 11. The DNA for the CDR3 is TGTGCCAGCACCTATTGGATAGCGGGGGGAACGAACACCGGGGAGCTGTTTTTT. Amino acid sequence: CASTYWIAGGTNTGELFF.